One and the same sample provided the 30 T cell receptor beta chains below, sequenced in a study of molecular identifiers for immune sequencing clone quantification (dated by TCRdb to 2016 to 2018). Library prep was done by PCR. Instrument used: Illumina HiSeq 4000. TCRdb reran the public reads through fastp at Q25 and MiXCR, keeping productive beta chains. For every CDR3 protein sequence, its rows merge into one entry that carries the most common genes and DNA. This sample comprises about 640,000 distinct CDR3 sequences, just under 20% of them detected only once. The ten largest make up approximately 0.9% of the sample. The source material was naive CD8+ T cells from blood, with Jurkat cell RNA spiked in. The cell subset or site label, as the study defines it: FACS-sorted CD8+CD4-CCR7+CD45RA+ naive T cells. The receptor set was obtained from a human donor in good health. Some libraries in this study had Jurkat cell RNA spiked in.

Points on this clonotype: A much larger clone differs from this one at a single base, so this may be a read error. The gene calls are TRBV4-3 and TRBJ2-7; 8 bases match TRBD2. Unmatched junction bases numbered 1, after V lost 0 bases and J lost 0 bases. The CDR3 covers 15 residues. CDR1 is LGHNA, CDR2 YSLEER, per germline. DNA of the CDR3: TGCGCCAGCAGCCAAGAACTAGCGGTCTCCTACGAGCAGTACTTC. Amino acids: CASSQELAVSYEQYF.

The sample holds many counts of this clonotype. The rearrangement links TRBV7-2 to TRBJ2-1; D gene ambiguous. Per the germline V gene, CDR1 is SGHTA and CDR2 is FQGNSA. V gave up 5 bases and J gave up 9 bases, with 11 bases separating them. The CDR3 sequence is 12 residues long. Written as DNA, the CDR3 is TGTGCCAGCAGCCCAAACCCACTTGAGCAGTTCTTC. Its translation is CASSPNPLEQFF.

This clonotype was detected ten times or more. The J gene is TRBJ2-7, the V gene TRBV4-3; the match to TRBD1 covers 10 bases. J lost 2 bases, V lost 0 bases, and 10 bases had no gene match. Germline V CDR1 and CDR2: LGHNA, YSLEER. This CDR3 has 18 amino acids. DNA of the CDR3: TGCGCCAGCAGCCAAGAGACCATGTTGGGGACAGGGGCCTACGAGCAGTACTTC. Translation gives CASSQETMLGTGAYEQYF.

In its sample, this clonotype was seen a few times. Relative to the germline gene, one junction end is altered; a read error may explain this. The DNA of the CDR3 is TGTGCCAGCACCCCAGGGTTATGGGACACTGGAGCTTTCTTT. Protein sequence: CASTPGLWDTGAFF. The chain carries TRBV12-3 or TRBV12-4 and TRBJ1-1; possible D gene TRBD1, 6 bases. This CDR3 spans 14 amino acids.

This clonotype was found many times. The chain joins TRBV7-2 to TRBJ2-2; D could derive from TRBD1 or TRBD2 (5 bases each). CDR3 length equals 16 residues. Trimming took off 5 bases at V and 0 bases at J, with 13 bases between the two ends. From germline, CDR1 is SGHTA and CDR2 FQGNSA. CDR3 region: CASSLGGVTNTGELFF. In DNA, the CDR3 is TGTGCCAGCAGCCTTGGGGGAGTGACGAACACCGGGGAGCTGTTTTTT. The whole variable domain, remainder taken from reference TRBV7-2 and TRBJ2-2, is GAGVSQSPSNKVTEKGKDVELRCDPISGHTALYWYRQSLGQGLEFLIYFQGNSAPDKSGLPSDRFSAERTGGSVSTLTIQRTQQEDSAVYLCASSLGGVTNTGELFFGEGSRLTVL.

This clonotype was seen ten or more times. This chain links TRBV5-1 with TRBJ2-6; 7 bases line up with TRBD2. The length of the CDR3 is 18 residues. Losses at the gene ends were 0 bases for V and 0 bases for J; bases not matched to a gene: 6. Germline V gene lookup returns CDR1 SGHRS and CDR2 YFSETQ. CDR3 DNA sequence: TGCGCCAGCAGCTTGGTCGGGGGGATACCCTCTGGGGCCAACGTCCTGACTTTC. As protein: CASSLVGGIPSGANVLTF.

This clonotype was counted many times. The chain uses TRBV20-1 and TRBJ2-1; TRBD2 might be the D (5 bases). CDR3 size: 16 residues. Germline V gene data show CDR1 as DFQATT and CDR2 as SNEGSKA (reference sequence). With 4 bases removed from V and 3 bases from J, the gap between germline ends came to 19 bases. CDR3 sequence: CSATGLGGTVYNEQFF. The CDR3 DNA follows: TGCAGTGCTACTGGACTGGGCGGAACAGTCTACAATGAGCAGTTCTTC.

Notes on this clonotype: A much bigger clone sits one base away, suggesting this may be a read error. The chain carries TRBV9 and TRBJ2-2; D may be TRBD1 (5 bases). Germline CDR1 reads SGDLS; CDR2 reads YYNGEE. This CDR3 has 15 residues. CDR3 DNA sequence: TGTGGCAGCAGCGTAGGGGAATCGAGAACCGGGGAGCTGTTTTTT. It codes for CGSSVGESRTGELFF. The full variable domain, completed using reference TRBV9 and TRBJ2-2, is DSGVTQTPKHLITATGQRVTLRCSPRSGDLSVYWYQQSLDQGLQFLIQYYNGEERAKGNILERFSAQQFPDLHSELNLSSLELGDSALYFCGSSVGESRTGELFFGEGSRLTVL.

The chain carries TRBV7-9 and TRBJ2-7; D unclear. This CDR3 contains 14 residues. CDR1 is SEHNR and CDR2 is FQNEAQ in the germline V gene (reference sequence). The ends were cut back, 0 bases at V and 0 bases at J, with 6 bases in the middle. The DNA of the CDR3 is TGTGCCAGCAGCTTAGCTCCTCACTCCTACGAGCAGTACTTC. It encodes CASSLAPHSYEQYF.

This clonotype came up many times. This rearrangement joins TRBV7-9 to TRBJ1-1; no clear D gene. Per germline, CDR1 SEHNR and CDR2 FQNEAQ (reference sequence). The V gene lost 2 bases and the J gene lost 1 base, with 11 bases spanning the gap. This CDR3 comprises 15 residues. DNA for the CDR3: TGTGCCAGCAGCTTAATTCAAGAAACGAACACTGAAGCTTTCTTT. Residues: CASSLIQETNTEAFF.

Details on this clonotype: Just one base apart from a much larger clone, this may be a read error. Since the CDR3 does not end with the conserved phenylalanine or tryptophan, this likely comes from a read error. The rearrangement links TRBV4-1 to TRBJ2-5; D gene ambiguous. This CDR3 has 14 residues. Germline assignment: CDR1 MGHRA and CDR2 YSYEKL. Trimming pared 0 bases from V and 1 base from J, leaving 6 bases between. The CDR3 loop reads CASSQDPAQETQYS. CDR3 nucleotide sequence: TGCGCCAGCAGCCAAGATCCAGCCCAAGAGACCCAGTACTCC.

In this sample, this clonotype turned up once. This may be a read error: a much more frequent sequence differs by one nucleotide. The chain is built from TRBV24-1 and TRBJ2-1; possibly TRBD2 for D (6 bases). The length of the CDR3 is 16 residues. Germline V gene data show CDR1 as KGHDR and CDR2 as SFDVKD. The CDR3 here is CATGDLQRGNYNEQFF. The CDR3 DNA is TGTGCCACCGGTGATTTGCAGCGCGGGAACTACAATGAGCAGTTCTTC.

This clonotype was detected many times. The CDR3 nucleotides read TGTGCCAGCATGGACAGGGTTTCTTCGAGCAACACAGATACGCAGTATTTT. This translates into CASMDRVSSSNTDTQYF. The rearrangement uses TRBV11-2 and TRBJ2-3, with 8 bases aligning to TRBD1. Per the germline V gene, CDR1 is SGHAT and CDR2 is FQNNGV. The CDR3 is made up of 17 amino acids. The junction had 14 bases not matched to a gene; V was cut back by 7 bases and J by 2 bases.

The chain is built from TRBV3-1 and TRBJ2-2, with 8 bases identical to TRBD2. Germline CDR1 and CDR2: LGHDT and YNNKEL (reference sequence). This CDR3 comprises 17 residues. V gave up 0 bases and J gave up 4 bases; unmatched junction bases: 7. The CDR3 reads CASSQDLAGGSTGELFF. CDR3 bases: TGTGCCAGCAGCCAAGATCTCGCGGGAGGTAGCACCGGGGAGCTGTTTTTT. Full variable domain (rest looked up from reference TRBV3-1 and TRBJ2-2): DTAVSQTPKYLVTQMGNDKSIKCEQNLGHDTMYWYKQDSKKFLKIMFSYNNKELIINETVPNRFSPKSPDKAHLNLHINSLELGDSAVYFCASSQDLAGGSTGELFFGEGSRLTVL.

The sample holds many counts of this clonotype. This sequence joins TRBV5-5 and TRBJ2-3; 13 bases line up with TRBD2. In germline, CDR1 is SGHKS, CDR2 YYEKEE (reference sequence). The CDR3 consists of 14 residues. The V segment lost 3 bases and the J segment 10 bases; nucleotides outside the gene matches: 5. DNA of the CDR3: TGTGCCAGCAGCTACGGGACTAGCGGGACGGCGCAGTATTTT. It specifies CASSYGTSGTAQYF.

This clonotype was detected ten times or more. The genes are TRBV28 and TRBJ1-2; tentatively, D is TRBD1 (5 bases). Germline lookup yields CDR1 MDHEN and CDR2 SYDVKM. This CDR3 is 13 amino acids long. The V end lost 3 bases, the J end lost 2 bases, and 7 bases lay between the germline ends. CDR3 sequence reads: CASSLGLNYGYTF. In nucleotides, the CDR3 is TGTGCCAGCAGTTTGGGACTAAACTATGGCTACACCTTC.

V usage is TRBV19 and J usage is TRBJ1-5; the D is unclear. The V end lost 7 bases, the J end lost 3 bases, and 13 bases lay between the germline ends. The CDR3 sequence is 14 residues long. Germline V gene data show CDR1 as LNHDA and CDR2 as SQIVND (reference sequence). The CDR3 protein is CASIPDGDNQPQHF. The CDR3 region has the DNA TGTGCCAGTATACCAGACGGGGACAATCAGCCCCAGCATTTT.

The sample holds many counts of this clonotype. This sequence joins TRBV27 and TRBJ1-1; no clear D gene. V lost 4 bases and J 4 bases, leaving 16 bases between the germline ends. Germline loops: CDR1 MNHEY, CDR2 SMNVEV (reference sequence). The CDR3 has 15 amino acids. CDR3: CASSSQLSLGTEAFF. The CDR3, as DNA: TGTGCCAGCAGTTCCCAACTGAGTCTGGGCACTGAAGCTTTCTTT.

As concerns this clonotype: A read error may explain this, as a much larger clone is one base away. The chain employs TRBV20-1 and TRBJ1-5; weak D call: TRBD1 (5 bases). CDR1 DFQATT and CDR2 SNEGSKA come from the germline V gene (reference sequence). The CDR3 is made up of 15 amino acids. CDR3 residues: CRGYAGTNTDQPQHF. The CDR3 DNA sequence: TGCAGGGGATACGCCGGGACTAACACCGATCAGCCCCAGCATTTT.

In its sample, this clonotype was seen many times. V and J are TRBV25-1 and TRBJ2-5, with 9 bases identical to TRBD2. The trim removed 0 bases at V and 2 bases at J, leaving 1 base unmatched. Germline V gene lookup returns CDR1 MGHDK and CDR2 SYGVNS. There are 15 residues in the CDR3. The CDR3 region is CASSEYLAGQETQYF. In nucleotides, the CDR3 is TGTGCCAGCAGTGAATACCTAGCGGGGCAAGAGACCCAGTACTTC.

In its sample, this clonotype was seen a few times. The rearrangement links TRBV7-9 to TRBJ2-1, with D unclear. The CDR3 contains 16 residues. The ends were cut back, 5 bases at V and 3 bases at J, with 17 bases in the middle. The germline CDR1 and CDR2 sequences are SEHNR and FQNEAQ (reference sequence). The CDR3 nucleotides read TGTGCCAGCAGCCCCCAGGAACAGTCGGACTACAATGAGCAGTTCTTC. Translating gives CASSPQEQSDYNEQFF. The complete variable domain, with remaining parts taken from reference TRBV7-9 and TRBJ2-1, reads DTGVSQNPRHKITKRGQNVTFRCDPISEHNRLYWYRQTLGQGPEFLTYFQNEAQLEKSRLLSDRFSAERPKGSFSTLEIQRTEQGDSAMYLCASSPQEQSDYNEQFFGPGTRLTVL.

This clonotype has only a few counts. This may stem from a read error, because a much larger clone lies one nucleotide away. The final CDR3 position lacks the conserved phenylalanine or tryptophan, pointing to a likely read error. The rearrangement links TRBV7-2 to TRBJ2-7; TRBD2 matches at 7 bases. Trimming at V came to 1 base and at J to 0 bases, leaving 3 bases not matched to a gene. The CDR3 runs 15 residues. Germline assignment: CDR1 SGHTA and CDR2 FQGNSA. The DNA for the CDR3 is TGTGCCAGCAGCTTAGGTGGCGGGAGCTCCTACGAGCAGTACCTC. Its protein product is CASSLGGGSSYEQYL.

This clonotype showed up many times. The V call is TRBV5-6, the J call TRBJ2-1, with 7 bases lining up with TRBD1. J lost 16 bases, V lost 1 base, and 11 bases had no gene match. The CDR3 is made up of 13 amino acids. Per germline, CDR1 SGHDT and CDR2 YYEEEE. Here the CDR3 reads CASSLIRTGEGFF. The CDR3 DNA is TGTGCCAGCAGCTTGATTCGGACAGGCGAGGGATTCTTC.

This clonotype has a count of ten or more. J is TRBJ1-4 and V is TRBV14; weak D call: TRBD1 (6 bases). V was clipped by 1 base and J by 4 bases, with 10 bases between them. Per germline, CDR1 SGHDN and CDR2 FVKESK. The CDR3 length is 15 residues. The CDR3 protein is CASSQVSGVNEKLFF. CDR3 nucleotides: TGTGCCAGCAGCCAAGTCTCAGGGGTTAATGAAAAACTGTTTTTT.

Comment on this clonotype: A much larger clone differs by one base, so this may be a read error. The chain employs TRBV29-1 and TRBJ1-1; TRBD1 is a possible D gene (5 bases). V dropped 6 bases and J dropped 1 base, with 9 bases sitting between them. Germline CDR1 is SQVTM and CDR2 is ANQGSEA. This CDR3 is 12 amino acids long. The CDR3 coding sequence is TGCAGCGTGGAGGGGAGGAACACTGAAGCTTTCTTT. This encodes CSVEGRNTEAFF. Complete variable domain (other parts from reference TRBV29-1 and TRBJ1-1): SAVISQKPSRDICQRGTSLTIQCQVDSQVTMMFWYRQQPGQSLTLIATANQGSEATYESGFVIDKFPISRPNLTFSTLTVSNMSPEDSSIYLCSVEGRNTEAFFGQGTRLTVV.

This chain connects TRBV5-4 to TRBJ2-2; perhaps TRBD1 as D (5 bases). CDR1 is SGHNT, CDR2 YYREEE, per germline (reference sequence). CDR3 length: 16 amino acids. The ends were cut back, 4 bases at V and 3 bases at J, with 16 bases in the middle. CDR3 nucleotide sequence: TGTGCCAGCAGCCCCCTGGACATCGCGGACACCGGGGAGCTGTTTTTT. Protein: CASSPLDIADTGELFF.

In its sample, this clonotype was seen many times. The chain carries TRBV6-1 and TRBJ1-1, with 7 bases that match TRBD1. V trimming: 6 bases; J trimming: 3 bases; junction bases outside the gene matches: 10. There are 15 residues in the CDR3. The V gene's germline CDR1 is MNHNS and CDR2 SASEGT. CDR3 in DNA: TGTGCCAGCAGATACAGGGGAACGATCGACACTGAAGCTTTCTTT. This gives the protein CASRYRGTIDTEAFF.

A note on this clonotype: Relative to the germline gene, one junction end is altered; a read error may explain this. The DNA of the CDR3 is TGCGCCAGCAGCTTGGCCGCCCTCGTCGTGGGCACCGGGGGGCTGTTTTTT. This encodes CASSLAALVVGTGGLFF. The rearrangement joins TRBV5-1 to TRBJ2-2, with D possibly matching TRBD2 (6 bases). The germline V gene has CDR1 SGHRS and CDR2 YFSETQ. This CDR3 region has 17 residues.

This clonotype showed up just a few times. The rearrangement links TRBV27 to TRBJ1-1; 12 nucleotides line up with TRBD1. The CDR3 totals 17 residues. V was pared by 2 bases and J by 4 bases, with 8 bases of the junction left unmatched. Germline lookup yields CDR1 MNHEY and CDR2 SMNVEV (reference sequence). The CDR3 spells CASSLGDRGPKGTEAFF. CDR3 sequence (DNA): TGTGCCAGCAGTTTAGGGGACAGGGGGCCCAAGGGCACTGAAGCTTTCTTT.

V gene TRBV6-5 combines with J gene TRBJ2-2; D is uncertain. V lost 2 bases and J lost 6, with 10 bases in between. CDR3 length: 14 amino acids. CDR1 and CDR2 from the germline V gene are MNHEY and SVGAGI. CDR3 nucleotide sequence: TGTGCCAGCAGTTACGGGCAGATCCCCGGGGAGCTGTTTTTT. Its protein product is CASSYGQIPGELFF.